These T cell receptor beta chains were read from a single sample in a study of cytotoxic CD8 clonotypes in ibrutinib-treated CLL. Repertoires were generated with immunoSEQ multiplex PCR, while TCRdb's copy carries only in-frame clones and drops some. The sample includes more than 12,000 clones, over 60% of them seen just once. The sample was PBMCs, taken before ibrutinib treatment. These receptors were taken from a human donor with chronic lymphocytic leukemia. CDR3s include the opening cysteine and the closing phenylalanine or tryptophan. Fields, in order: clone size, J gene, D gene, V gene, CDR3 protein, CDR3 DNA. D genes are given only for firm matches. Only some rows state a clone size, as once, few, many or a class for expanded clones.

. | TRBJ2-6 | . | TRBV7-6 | CASSLDLGAGANVLTF | TGTGCCAGCAGCTTAGACCTGGGAGCTGGGGCCAACGTCCTGACTTTC
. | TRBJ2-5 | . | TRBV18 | CASSPLRPQETQYF | TGTGCCAGCTCACCTTTGAGACCACAAGAGACCCAGTACTTC
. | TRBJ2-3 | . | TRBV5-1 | CASSLVPTGYLTDTQYF | TGCGCCAGCAGCTTGGTCCCGACAGGTTACCTCACAGATACGCAGTATTTT
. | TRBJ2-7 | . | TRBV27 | CASSLRVGGGLRYEQYF | TGTGCCAGCAGTTTAAGGGTTGGAGGGGGGCTTCGCTACGAGCAGTACTTC
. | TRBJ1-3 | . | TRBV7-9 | CASSKGPRNTIYF | TGTGCCAGCAGCAAAGGGCCCCGGAACACCATATATTTT
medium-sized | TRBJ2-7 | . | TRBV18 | CASSPGGVDAYEQYF | TGTGCCAGCTCACCCGGTGGTGTGGACGCTTACGAGCAGTACTTC
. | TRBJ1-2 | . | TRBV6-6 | CASSYPTRLNYGYTF | TGTGCCAGCAGTTACCCCACCAGGTTGAACTATGGCTACACCTTC
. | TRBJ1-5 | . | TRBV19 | CASTDRVKPQHF | TGTGCCAGTACGGACAGAGTCAAGCCCCAGCATTTT
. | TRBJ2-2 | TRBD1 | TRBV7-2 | CASDRGYRTGELFF | TGTGCCAGCGACAGGGGGTATCGCACCGGGGAGCTGTTTTTT
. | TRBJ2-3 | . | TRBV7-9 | CASSQTGQGTDTQYF | TGTGCCAGCAGCCAAACAGGGCAGGGGACAGATACGCAGTATTTT
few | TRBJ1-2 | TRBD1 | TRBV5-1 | CASSGTGEYGYTF | TGCGCCAGCAGCGGGACAGGGGAGTATGGCTACACCTTC
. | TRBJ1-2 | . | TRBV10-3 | CAISLRGANIYGYTF | TGTGCCATCAGTCTCAGGGGCGCTAATATCTATGGCTACACCTTC
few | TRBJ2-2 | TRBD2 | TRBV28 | CASSLAGVNFGELFF | TGTGCCAGCAGTTTAGCGGGAGTCAATTTTGGGGAGCTGTTTTTT
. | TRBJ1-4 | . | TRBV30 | CAWSGRGVREKLFF | TGTGCCTGGAGTGGAAGGGGCGTTCGGGAAAAACTGTTTTTT
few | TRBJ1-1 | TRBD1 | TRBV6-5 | CASSYSTGMNTEAFF | TGTGCCAGCAGTTACTCGACAGGGATGAACACTGAAGCTTTCTTT
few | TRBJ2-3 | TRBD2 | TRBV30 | CAWSVGLAEKDTQYF | TGTGCCTGGAGTGTAGGGCTAGCGGAAAAAGATACGCAGTATTTT
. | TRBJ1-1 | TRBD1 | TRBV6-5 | CASRPSGGRPEAFF | TGTGCCAGCCGACCGTCAGGGGGGCGCCCTGAAGCTTTCTTT
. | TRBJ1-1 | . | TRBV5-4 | CASRSGGAITEAFF | TGTGCCAGCAGGTCGGGGGGCGCGATCACTGAAGCTTTCTTT
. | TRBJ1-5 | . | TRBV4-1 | CASSQDIRGNQPQHF | TGCGCCAGCAGCCAAGATATAAGGGGCAATCAGCCCCAGCATTTT
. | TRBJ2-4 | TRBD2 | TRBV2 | CASSGRSGSQNIQYF | TGTGCCAGCAGTGGCCGTAGCGGGAGCCAAAACATTCAGTACTTC
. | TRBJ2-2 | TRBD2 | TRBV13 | CASSSRGGRWAGELFF | TGTGCCAGCAGCTCCCGCGGCGGGAGGTGGGCCGGGGAGCTGTTTTTT
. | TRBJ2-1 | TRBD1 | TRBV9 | CASSRPPGQFNEQFF | TGTGCCAGCTCGCGACCTCCGGGACAGTTCAATGAGCAGTTCTTC
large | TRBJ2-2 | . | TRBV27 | CASRAANTGELFF | TGTGCCTCTCGGGCAGCGAACACCGGGGAGCTGTTTTTT
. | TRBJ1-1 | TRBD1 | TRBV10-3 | CAIGQANTEAFF | TGTGCCATAGGACAGGCGAACACTGAAGCTTTCTTT
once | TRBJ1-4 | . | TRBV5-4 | CASSLEPQVGKLFF | TGTGCCAGCAGCTTGGAACCCCAAGTCGGAAAACTGTTTTTT
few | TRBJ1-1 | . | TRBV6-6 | CASSYSRRPNTEAFF | TGTGCCAGCAGTTACTCGAGACGTCCAAACACTGAAGCTTTCTTT
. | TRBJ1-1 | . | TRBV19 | CASARLNTEAFF | TGTGCCAGTGCCAGGCTGAACACTGAAGCTTTCTTT
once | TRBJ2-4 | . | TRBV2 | CASSDTQGRVGKNIQYF | TGTGCCAGCAGTGATACCCAAGGCAGGGTGGGCAAAAACATTCAGTACTTC
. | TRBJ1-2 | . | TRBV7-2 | CASSLRGARGYTF | TGTGCCAGCAGCTTACGGGGGGCTCGAGGCTACACCTTC
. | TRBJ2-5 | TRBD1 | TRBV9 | CASSVRGTAQETQYF | TGTGCCAGCAGCGTCCGTGGGACAGCACAAGAGACCCAGTACTTC
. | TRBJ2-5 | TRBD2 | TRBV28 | CASHSGIKETQYF | TGTGCCAGCCATAGCGGGATTAAGGAGACCCAGTACTTC
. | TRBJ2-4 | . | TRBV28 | CASSLYVAAKNIQYF | TGTGCCAGCAGTTTATATGTCGCGGCCAAAAACATTCAGTACTTC
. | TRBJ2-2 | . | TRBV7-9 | CASSYGQPSYTGELFF | TGTGCCAGCAGCTACGGACAGCCGTCGTACACCGGGGAGCTGTTTTTT
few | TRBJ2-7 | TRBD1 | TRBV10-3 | CAISEQGGRSYEQYF | TGTGCCATCAGTGAACAAGGGGGCAGATCCTACGAGCAGTACTTC
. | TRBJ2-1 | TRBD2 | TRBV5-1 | CASHGTSGLTRYNEQFF | TGCGCCAGCCACGGGACTAGCGGGCTCACAAGGTACAATGAGCAGTTCTTC
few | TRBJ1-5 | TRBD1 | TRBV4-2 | CASSQVPGTGSQPQHF | TGTGCCAGCAGCCAAGTCCCCGGGACAGGGAGTCAGCCCCAGCATTTT
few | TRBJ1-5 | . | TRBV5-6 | CASSLTSGSYSNQPQHF | TGTGCCAGCAGCTTGACCAGTGGTTCGTATAGCAATCAGCCCCAGCATTTT
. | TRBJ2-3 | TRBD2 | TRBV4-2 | CASSQGLAGGVTDTQYF | TGTGCCAGCAGCCAAGGACTAGCGGGGGGTGTTACAGATACGCAGTATTTT
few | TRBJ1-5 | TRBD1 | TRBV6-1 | CATLDLRTGNQPQHF | TGTGCCACCTTGGACCTGAGGACAGGGAATCAGCCCCAGCATTTT
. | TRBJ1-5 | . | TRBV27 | CASSNNRAYSNQPQHF | TGTGCCAGCAGTAACAACAGGGCTTATAGCAATCAGCCCCAGCATTTT